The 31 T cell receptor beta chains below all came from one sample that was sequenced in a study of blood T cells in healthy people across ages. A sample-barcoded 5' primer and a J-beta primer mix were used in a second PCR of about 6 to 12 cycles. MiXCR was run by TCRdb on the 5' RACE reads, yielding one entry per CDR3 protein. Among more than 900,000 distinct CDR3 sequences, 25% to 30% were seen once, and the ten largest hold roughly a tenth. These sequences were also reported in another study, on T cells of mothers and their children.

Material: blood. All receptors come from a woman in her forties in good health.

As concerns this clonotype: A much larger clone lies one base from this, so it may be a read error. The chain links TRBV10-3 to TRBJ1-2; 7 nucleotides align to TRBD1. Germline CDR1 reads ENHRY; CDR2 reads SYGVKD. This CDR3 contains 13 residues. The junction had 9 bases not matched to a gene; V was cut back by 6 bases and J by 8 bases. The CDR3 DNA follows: TGTGCCATCAGGGACAACGAGGGGGCCGGCTACACCTTC. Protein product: CAIRDNEGAGYTF.

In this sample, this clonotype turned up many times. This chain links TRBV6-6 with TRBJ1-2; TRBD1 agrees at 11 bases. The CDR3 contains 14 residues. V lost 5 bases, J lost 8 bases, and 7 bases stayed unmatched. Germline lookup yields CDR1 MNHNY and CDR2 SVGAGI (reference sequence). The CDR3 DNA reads TGTGCCAGCAGTAGGGACAGGGGGATTGTGGGCTACACCTTC. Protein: CASSRDRGIVGYTF.

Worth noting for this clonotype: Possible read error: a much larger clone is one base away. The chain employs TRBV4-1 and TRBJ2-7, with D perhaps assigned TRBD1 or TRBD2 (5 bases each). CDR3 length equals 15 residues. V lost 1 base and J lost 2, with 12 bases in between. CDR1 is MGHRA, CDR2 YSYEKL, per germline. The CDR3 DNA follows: TGCGCCAGCAGCCAAGGGAGGCAGGGCACCTACGAGCAGTACTTC. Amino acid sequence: CASSQGRQGTYEQYF.

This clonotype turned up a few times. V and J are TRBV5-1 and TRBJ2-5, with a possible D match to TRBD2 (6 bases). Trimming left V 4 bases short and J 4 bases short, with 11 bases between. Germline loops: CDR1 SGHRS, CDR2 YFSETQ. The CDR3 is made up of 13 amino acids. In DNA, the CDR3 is TGCGCCAGCAGCACGGGACTTCGAGAGACCCAGTACTTC. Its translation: CASSTGLRETQYF.

The CDR3 loop reads CASSLNSGNQPQHF. CDR3 in DNA: TGTGCCAGCAGCTTAAACAGCGGCAATCAGCCCCAGCATTTT. This chain links TRBV7-9 with TRBJ1-5; D not certain. The CDR3 is 14 residues long. Per the germline V gene, CDR1 is SEHNR and CDR2 is FQNEAQ (reference sequence). V was shortened by 2 bases and J by 2 bases, with 7 bases between the two germline ends.

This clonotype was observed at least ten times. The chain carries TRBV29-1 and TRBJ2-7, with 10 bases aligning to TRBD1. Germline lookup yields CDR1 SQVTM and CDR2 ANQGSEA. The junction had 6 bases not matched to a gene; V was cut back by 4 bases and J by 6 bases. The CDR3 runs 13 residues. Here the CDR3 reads CSVGPRTGGEQYF. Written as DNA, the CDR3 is TGCAGCGTTGGTCCAAGGACAGGGGGCGAGCAGTACTTC.

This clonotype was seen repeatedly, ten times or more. CDR3 bases: TGCGCCAGCAGAGGCGGTAATGAAAAACTGTTTTTT. Protein: CASRGGNEKLFF. This chain joins TRBV5-1 and TRBJ1-4; D remains ambiguous. In germline, CDR1 is SGHRS, CDR2 YFSETQ. This CDR3 has 12 residues. V shed 5 bases and J shed 4 bases, with 6 bases lying between them.

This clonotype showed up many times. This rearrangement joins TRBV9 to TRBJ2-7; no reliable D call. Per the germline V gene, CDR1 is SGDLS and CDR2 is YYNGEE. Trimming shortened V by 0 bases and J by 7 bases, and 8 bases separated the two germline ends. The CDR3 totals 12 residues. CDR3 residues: CASSVASGEQYF. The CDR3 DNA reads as TGTGCCAGCAGCGTAGCCAGTGGGGAGCAGTACTTC.

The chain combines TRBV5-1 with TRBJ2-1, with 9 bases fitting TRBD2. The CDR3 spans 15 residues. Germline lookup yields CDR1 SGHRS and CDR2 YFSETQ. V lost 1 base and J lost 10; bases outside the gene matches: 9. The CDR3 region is CASSLKVAGDGEQFF. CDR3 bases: TGCGCCAGCAGCTTGAAGGTAGCGGGGGACGGGGAGCAGTTCTTC.

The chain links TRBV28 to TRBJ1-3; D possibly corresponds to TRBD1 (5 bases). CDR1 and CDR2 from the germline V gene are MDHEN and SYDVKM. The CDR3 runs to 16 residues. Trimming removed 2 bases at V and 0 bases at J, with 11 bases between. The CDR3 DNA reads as TGTGCCAGCAGTTTACTCCTCGGGGGCTCTGGAAACACCATATATTTT. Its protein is CASSLLLGGSGNTIYF.

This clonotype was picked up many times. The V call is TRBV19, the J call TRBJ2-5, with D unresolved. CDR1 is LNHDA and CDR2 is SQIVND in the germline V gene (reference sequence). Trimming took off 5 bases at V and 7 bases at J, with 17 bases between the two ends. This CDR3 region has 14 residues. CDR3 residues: CASSPGPGVGTQYF. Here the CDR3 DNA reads TGTGCCAGTAGTCCCGGGCCCGGCGTGGGGACCCAGTACTTC.

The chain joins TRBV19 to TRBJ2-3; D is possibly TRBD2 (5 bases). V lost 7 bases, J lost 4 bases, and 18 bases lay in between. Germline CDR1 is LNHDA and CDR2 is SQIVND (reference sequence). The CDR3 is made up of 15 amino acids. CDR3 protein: CASTSGQLRADTQYF. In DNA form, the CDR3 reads TGTGCCAGTACGAGCGGCCAGCTAAGGGCAGATACGCAGTATTTT.

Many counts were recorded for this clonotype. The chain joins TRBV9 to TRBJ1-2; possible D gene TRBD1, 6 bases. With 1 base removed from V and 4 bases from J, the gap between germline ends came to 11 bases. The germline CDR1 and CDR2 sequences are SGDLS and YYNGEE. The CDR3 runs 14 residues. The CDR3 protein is CASSVYGGGYGYTF. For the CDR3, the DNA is TGTGCCAGCAGCGTATACGGGGGCGGCTATGGCTACACCTTC.

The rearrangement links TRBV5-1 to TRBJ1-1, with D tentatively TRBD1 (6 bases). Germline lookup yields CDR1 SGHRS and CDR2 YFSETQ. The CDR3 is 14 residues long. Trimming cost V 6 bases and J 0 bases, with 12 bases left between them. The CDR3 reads CASTGQTMNTEAFF. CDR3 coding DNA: TGCGCCAGCACCGGACAGACCATGAACACTGAAGCTTTCTTT.

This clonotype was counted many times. The CDR3 bases are TGTGCCAGCAGCTTAGGCGCAGGTACGGGCTACGAGCAGTACTTC. It specifies CASSLGAGTGYEQYF. V is TRBV11-2 and J is TRBJ2-7; D remains ambiguous. Between the trimmed V and J ends, which lost 1 base and 3 bases, there was a span of 13 bases. CDR1 SGHAT and CDR2 FQNNGV come from the germline V gene. The CDR3 length is 15 residues.

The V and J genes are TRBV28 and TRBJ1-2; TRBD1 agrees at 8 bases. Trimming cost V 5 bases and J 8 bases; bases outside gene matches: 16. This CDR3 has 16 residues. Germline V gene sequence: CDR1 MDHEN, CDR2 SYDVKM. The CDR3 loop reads CASSTPPGQGNLGYTF. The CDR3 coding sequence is TGTGCCAGCAGTACCCCTCCAGGACAGGGAAATTTGGGCTACACCTTC.

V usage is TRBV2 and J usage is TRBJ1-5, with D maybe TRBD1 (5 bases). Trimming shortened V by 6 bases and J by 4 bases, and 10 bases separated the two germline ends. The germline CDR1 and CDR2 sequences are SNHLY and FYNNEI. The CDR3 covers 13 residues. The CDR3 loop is CASREQENQPQHF. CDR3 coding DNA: TGTGCCAGCAGGGAACAGGAAAATCAGCCCCAGCATTTT.

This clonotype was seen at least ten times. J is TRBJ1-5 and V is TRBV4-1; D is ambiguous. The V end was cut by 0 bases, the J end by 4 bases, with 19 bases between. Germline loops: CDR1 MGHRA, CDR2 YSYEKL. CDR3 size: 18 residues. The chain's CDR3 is CASSQEPLQVGRNQPQHF. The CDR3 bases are TGCGCCAGCAGCCAAGAACCTCTGCAGGTGGGGAGGAATCAGCCCCAGCATTTT.

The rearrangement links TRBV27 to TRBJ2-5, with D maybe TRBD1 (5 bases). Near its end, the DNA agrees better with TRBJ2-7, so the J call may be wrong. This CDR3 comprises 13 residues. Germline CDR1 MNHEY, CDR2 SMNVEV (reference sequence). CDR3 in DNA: TGTGCCAGCAGTTTTGGCAGGGAAGGCGAGCAGTACTTC. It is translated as CASSFGREGEQYF.

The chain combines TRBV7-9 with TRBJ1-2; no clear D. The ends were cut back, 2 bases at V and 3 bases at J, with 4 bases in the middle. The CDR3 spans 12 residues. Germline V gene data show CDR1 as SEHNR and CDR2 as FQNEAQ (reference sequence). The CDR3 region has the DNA TGTGCCAGCAGCTTAATTCACTATGGCTACACCTTC. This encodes CASSLIHYGYTF.

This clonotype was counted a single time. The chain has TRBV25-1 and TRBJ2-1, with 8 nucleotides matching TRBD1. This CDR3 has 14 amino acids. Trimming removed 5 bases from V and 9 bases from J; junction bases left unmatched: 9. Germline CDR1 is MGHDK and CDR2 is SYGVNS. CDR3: CASSSKTGESEQFF. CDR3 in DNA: TGTGCCAGCAGTAGTAAGACAGGGGAGAGTGAGCAGTTCTTC.

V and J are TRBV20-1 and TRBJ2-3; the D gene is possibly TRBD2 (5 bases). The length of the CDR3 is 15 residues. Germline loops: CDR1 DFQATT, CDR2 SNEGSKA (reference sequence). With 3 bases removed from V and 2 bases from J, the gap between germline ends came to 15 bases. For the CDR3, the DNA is TGCAGTGCTAGTCGATTCGCGGGCCCCACAGATACGCAGTATTTT. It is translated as CSASRFAGPTDTQYF.

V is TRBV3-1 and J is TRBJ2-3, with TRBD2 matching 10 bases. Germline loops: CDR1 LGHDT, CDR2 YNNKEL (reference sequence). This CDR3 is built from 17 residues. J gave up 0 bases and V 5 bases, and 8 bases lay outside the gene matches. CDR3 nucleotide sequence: TGTGCCAGCAGCATACGTAGCGGGGGGCCTAGCACAGATACGCAGTATTTT. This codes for CASSIRSGGPSTDTQYF.

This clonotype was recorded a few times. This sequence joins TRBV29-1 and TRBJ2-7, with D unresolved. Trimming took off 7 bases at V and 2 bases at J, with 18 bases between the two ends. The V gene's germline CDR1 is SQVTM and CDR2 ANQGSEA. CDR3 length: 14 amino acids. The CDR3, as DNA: TGCAGCGGAACCCTCGGGTCTCCTCCCTACGAGCAGTACTTC. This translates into CSGTLGSPPYEQYF.

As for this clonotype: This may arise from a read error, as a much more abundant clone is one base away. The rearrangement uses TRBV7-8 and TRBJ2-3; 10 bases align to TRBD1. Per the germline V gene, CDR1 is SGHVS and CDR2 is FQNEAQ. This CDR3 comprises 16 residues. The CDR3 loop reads CACSPRTGGETDTQYF. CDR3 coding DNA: TGTGCCTGCAGCCCCCGGACAGGGGGTGAAACAGATACGCAGTATTTT.

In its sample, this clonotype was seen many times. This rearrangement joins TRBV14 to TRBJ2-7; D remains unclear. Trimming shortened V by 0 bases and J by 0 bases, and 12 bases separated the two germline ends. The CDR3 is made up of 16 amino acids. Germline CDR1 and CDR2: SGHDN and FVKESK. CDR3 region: CASSQDKSSSSYEQYF. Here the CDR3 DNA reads TGTGCCAGCAGCCAAGATAAAAGTTCGAGCTCCTACGAGCAGTACTTC. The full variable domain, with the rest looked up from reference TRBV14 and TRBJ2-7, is EAGVTQFPSHSVIEKGQTVTLRCDPISGHDNLYWYRRVMGKEIKFLLHFVKESKQDESGMPNNRFLAERTGGTYSTLKVQPAELEDSGVYFCASSQDKSSSSYEQYFGPGTRLTVT.

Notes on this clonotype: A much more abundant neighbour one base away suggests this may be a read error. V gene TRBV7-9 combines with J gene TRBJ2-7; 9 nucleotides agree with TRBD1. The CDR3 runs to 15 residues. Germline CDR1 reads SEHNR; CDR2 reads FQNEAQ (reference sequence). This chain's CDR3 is CASNMGQGSSYERYF. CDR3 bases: TGTGCCAGCAACATGGGACAGGGAAGCTCCTACGAGCGGTACTTC.

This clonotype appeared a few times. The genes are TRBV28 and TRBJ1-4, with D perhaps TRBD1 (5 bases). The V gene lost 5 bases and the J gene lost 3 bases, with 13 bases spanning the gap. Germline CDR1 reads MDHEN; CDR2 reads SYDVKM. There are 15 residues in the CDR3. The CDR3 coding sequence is TGTGCCAGCAGTACCCCCGGGGCGCCTAATGAAAAACTGTTTTTT. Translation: CASSTPGAPNEKLFF.

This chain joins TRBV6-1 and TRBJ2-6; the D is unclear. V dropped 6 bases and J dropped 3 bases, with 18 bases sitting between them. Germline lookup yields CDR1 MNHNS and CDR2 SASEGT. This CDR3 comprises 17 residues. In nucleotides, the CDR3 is TGTGCCAGCAGCCCCGTCACGTCACCTGGTGGGGCCAACGTCCTGACTTTC. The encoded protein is CASSPVTSPGGANVLTF.

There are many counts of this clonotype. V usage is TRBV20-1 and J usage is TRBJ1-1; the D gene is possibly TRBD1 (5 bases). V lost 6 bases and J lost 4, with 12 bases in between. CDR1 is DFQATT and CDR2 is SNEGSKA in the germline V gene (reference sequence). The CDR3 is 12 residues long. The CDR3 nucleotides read TGCAGTGCCACGGGGGGGTTCACTGAAGCTTTCTTT. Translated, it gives CSATGGFTEAFF.

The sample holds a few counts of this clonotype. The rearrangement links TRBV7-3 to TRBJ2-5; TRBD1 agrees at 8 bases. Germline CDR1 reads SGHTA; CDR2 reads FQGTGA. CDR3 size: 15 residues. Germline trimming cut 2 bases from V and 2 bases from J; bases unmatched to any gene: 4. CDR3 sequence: CASSLGRTGQETQYF. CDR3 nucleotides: TGTGCCAGCAGCTTAGGGCGGACAGGGCAAGAGACCCAGTACTTC.